What follows describes a single T cell receptor (beta chain). Its antigen is undetermined. The data were taken from a study of blood T cells in healthy people across ages. Study-wide findings and caveats: Older age coincided with a roughly linear decline in TCR beta diversity per million T cells.

The use of a sample-barcoded 5' primer and a J-beta primer mix characterized a second PCR of roughly 7 to 11 cycles. MiXCR, applied by TCRdb to the 5' RACE reads, yields one record per CDR3 protein. The data hold 1.8 million or so distinct CDR3 sequences, with 39% observed a single time. The CDR3 extends over 18 amino acids. V shed 0 bases, J shed 4 bases, and the junction held 13 bases outside the gene matches. Germline assignment: CDR1 SGHRS and CDR2 YFSETQ. The sequenced sample was blood. The TCR sequence derives from a human donor in good health. The chain couples TRBV5-1 to TRBJ2-3, with TRBD2 identical over 8 bases. The CDR3 nucleotides read TGCGCCAGCAGCTTGGCCAGCGGGGGAGAGTCGGGATCAGATACGCAGTATTTT. This sequence encodes CASSLASGGESGSDTQYF.